This TCR beta chain was documented in a study of T cell clusters in autoimmune cytopenias. Overall study results and limits: TRB repertoire shifts in secondary cytopenia and chronic lymphocytic leukemia mostly reflected lymphoma, not autoimmunity. Comparing secondary cytopenia with chronic lymphocytic leukemia showed no cluster-lack signature, apparently masked by lymphoma repertoire. Primary autoimmune cytopenia patients seemingly lacked the physiological T cell clusters found in healthy donors.

In the case of this clonotype: Its matching antigen is unknown.

TRB was amplified by touch-down multiplex PCR, primer pools A and B combined. Each CDR3 protein gets one entry in TCRdb, which reprocessed the multiplex PCR reads and gives no DNA. Its listing shows some 6,800 distinct CDR3 sequences. TRB amplification used approximately 250 ng of peripheral blood genomic DNA. Sequenced material: peripheral blood. The clonotype originates from a human donor with an autoimmune cytopenia or autoimmune hepatitis (not recorded which).

CDR3 region: CATWTVGSYNEQFF. The chain couples TRBV30 to TRBJ2-1; no DNA is available, so the TRBD1 call from TCRdb remains unchecked. The CDR3 has 14 amino acids. In germline, CDR1 is GTSNPN, CDR2 SVGIG (reference sequence).